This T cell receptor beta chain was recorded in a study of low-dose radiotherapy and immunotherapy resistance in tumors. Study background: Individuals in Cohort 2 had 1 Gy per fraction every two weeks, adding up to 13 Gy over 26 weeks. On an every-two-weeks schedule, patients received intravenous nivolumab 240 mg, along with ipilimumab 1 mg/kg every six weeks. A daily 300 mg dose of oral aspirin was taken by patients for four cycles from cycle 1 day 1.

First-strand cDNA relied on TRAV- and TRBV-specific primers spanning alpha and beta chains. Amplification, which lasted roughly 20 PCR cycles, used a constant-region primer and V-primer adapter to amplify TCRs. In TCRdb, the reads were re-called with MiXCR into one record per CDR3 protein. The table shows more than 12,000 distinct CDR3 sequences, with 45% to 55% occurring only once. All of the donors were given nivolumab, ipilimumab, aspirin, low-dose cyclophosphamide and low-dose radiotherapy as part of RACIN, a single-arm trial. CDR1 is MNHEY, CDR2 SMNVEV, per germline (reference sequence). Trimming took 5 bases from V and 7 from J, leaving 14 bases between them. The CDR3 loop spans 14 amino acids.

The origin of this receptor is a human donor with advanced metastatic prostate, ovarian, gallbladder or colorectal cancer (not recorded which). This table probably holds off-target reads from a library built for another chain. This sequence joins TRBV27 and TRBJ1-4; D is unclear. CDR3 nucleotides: TGTGCCAGCAGTACGATGGTGGTGGGTGAAAAACTGTTTTTT. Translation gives CASSTMVVGEKLFF.